The clone carrying this T cell receptor beta chain appeared a few times. The data originate from a study of blood T cell repertoires in COVID-19. The wider study: Donors in the United States, Italy and Spain gave samples during acute or convalescent COVID-19. T cells, B-cell-depleted T cells, or PBMCs supplied cDNA or gDNA.

Original handling: Reference gene primer amplification gave estimated nucleated cell counts. TCRdb keeps only in-frame clones here, not all; method: immunoSEQ multiplex PCR. V, J and clone size are those of that table, while D and trimming were read from the DNA. The sample consists of about 76,000 clones, approximately 90% of them appearing once. Germline values: CDR1 LNHDA, CDR2 SQIVND (reference sequence). There are 13 residues in the CDR3. Trimming cost V 7 bases and J 7 bases, with 17 bases left between them. This rearrangement joins TRBV19 to TRBJ2-7; TRBD1 might be the D (5 bases). This receptor was taken from a man between 25 and 39 years old with acute or convalescent COVID-19. The specimen sequenced was peripheral blood. In DNA, the CDR3 is TGTGCCAGTACCCCTAGGGGTTTAGGGGAGCAGTACTTC. Its protein is CASTPRGLGEQYF.